The clone carrying this TCR beta chain was picked up many times. Its antigen is not known. These data originate in a study of T cells after yellow fever vaccination. Study results and caveats: Peaking faster, on day 5 versus 15, the secondary response was nonetheless weaker.

The CDR3 has 14 residues. V lost 4 bases, J lost 4 bases, and 5 bases stayed unmatched. The germline V gene encodes CDR1 SQVTM and CDR2 ANQGSEA. For TCR, cDNA came from 5'RACE template switching, which added a universal primer site and UMIs. TCRdb recomputed calls from the 5' RACE reads with MiXCR, one row per CDR3 protein. Here the sample spans about 260,000 distinct CDR3 sequences, around 3.5% being singletons. The J gene is TRBJ2-5, the V gene TRBV29-1; 11 nucleotides line up with TRBD2. The sample was PBMCs, taken 15 days after the yellow fever booster vaccination. The receptor was derived from a man between 18 and 35 years old who received the YFV17D yellow fever vaccine. This CDR3 reads CSVGIAGGRETQYF. DNA of the CDR3: TGCAGCGTTGGTATAGCGGGGGGGCGAGAGACCCAGTACTTC.